The source of this T cell receptor (beta chain) is a study of OX40 agonist ivuxolimab in advanced cancers. The CDR3 is 15 residues long. Germline V CDR1 and CDR2: SEHNR, FQNEAQ (reference sequence). With 3 bases removed from V and 3 bases from J, the gap between germline ends came to 13 bases. This table comes from immunoSEQ multiplex PCR, and its TCRdb copy is limited to in-frame clones, with some not included. The data show approximately 71,000 clones, 65% to 85% seen once. J is TRBJ2-3 and V is TRBV7-9, with a possible D match to TRBD2 (6 bases). The sample was CD4+ or CD8+ T cells sorted from blood, taken in a trial of the OX40 agonist ivuxolimab. The origin of this receptor is an adult with an advanced solid tumor such as melanoma, head and neck, liver or kidney cancer. Written as DNA, the CDR3 is TGTGCCAGCAGCTTTTATAGACTAGGTACAGATACGCAGTATTTT. Amino acid sequence: CASSFYRLGTDTQYF.